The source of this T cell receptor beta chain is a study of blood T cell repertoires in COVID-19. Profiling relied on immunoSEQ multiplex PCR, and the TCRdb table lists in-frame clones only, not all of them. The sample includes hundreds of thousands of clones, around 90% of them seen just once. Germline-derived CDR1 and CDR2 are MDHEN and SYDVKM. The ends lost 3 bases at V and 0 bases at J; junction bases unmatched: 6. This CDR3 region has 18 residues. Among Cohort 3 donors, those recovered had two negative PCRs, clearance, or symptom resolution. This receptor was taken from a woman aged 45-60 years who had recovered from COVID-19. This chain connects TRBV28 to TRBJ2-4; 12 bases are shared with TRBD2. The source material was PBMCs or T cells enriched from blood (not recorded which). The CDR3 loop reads CASSFLAGGIIAKNIQYF. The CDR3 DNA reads TGTGCCAGCAGTTTCCTAGCGGGGGGGATCATAGCCAAAAACATTCAGTACTTC.